This TCR beta chain stems from a study of T cells after yellow fever vaccination (dated by TCRdb to the late 2010s). Background on the whole study: Libraries from fractions with low cell numbers were prepared with the SMART-Seq v4 Ultra Low Input RNA kit. The cohort comprised two healthy male donors, one aged 18 to 29 and one aged 30 to 40 years. Bulk PBMC replicates and cell subsets were isolated from blood drawn at multiple timepoints before and after both primary and secondary immunization. To follow T-cell clones before and after primary and booster YFV17D yellow fever vaccination, bulk TCR alpha and beta repertoires were sequenced over time. Results and caveats for the whole study, not just this receptor: Most clones expanded after primary vaccination (96% of CD4 and 80% to 90% of CD8) were re-detected after the booster, suggesting that broad memory maintenance occurred. The study included only two donors, which limits how far the findings can be generalized. Computational filtering was required because FACS-sorted repertoires could contain abundant contaminating clonotypes from the bulk population. A small share of clonotypes was detected in both CD4 and CD8 compartments, with the overlap likely arising from convergent recombination. The secondary T-cell response was found to be weaker but faster than the primary response, with a peak reached on day 5 rather than on day 15.

Synthesis of TCR cDNA relied on 5'RACE template switching, a step that introduced a universal primer site along with unique molecular identifiers. Priming for cDNA synthesis came from both the TCR alpha and TCR beta constant segments. Library amplification used two PCR steps, and the second PCR step added sample barcodes and sequencing adapters. Sequencing of libraries was performed on Illumina HiSeq 2500 (2x100 bp) or NovaSeq (2x150 bp). The authors processed their data as follows. Demultiplexing of reads and collapsing into UMI consensus sequences were performed with MIGEC, and V(D)J alignment was carried out with MiXCR. Clonotypes responding to the vaccine were identified with edgeR on replicate PBMC samples, with the criteria of FDR below 0.01 and a log2 fold change above 5 up to day 15. Each bulk clonotype received a CD4 or CD8 identity based on whether the sequenced CD4 or CD8 repertoire contained that clonotype at higher abundance. Using fastp trimming at Q25 and MiXCR clonotype assembly, TCRdb reanalyzed the public sequencing data and kept in-frame beta chains. Rows matching on CDR3 protein sequence are summarized as one entry with the most common DNA and genes. What appears here as the V and J calls and clone size reflects TCRdb's work, not the paper's. Within this sample are approximately 300,000 distinct CDR3 sequences, with 6.8% of them counted one time only. 15% to 20% of the sample is held by the ten biggest clonotypes.

Regarding this clonotype: Its antigen is still unknown. No base quality values were provided; no much bigger clone lies one nucleotide off.

This sample's treatment or condition label indicates: live attenuated yellow fever vaccine strain. Two biological replicates of bulk PBMCs were collected at each blood-draw timepoint. PBMCs were isolated from peripheral blood using a standard Ficoll-Paque protocol. RNA was extracted with TriZol from bulk PBMCs, CD4 and CD8 fractions, and dextramer-positive and dextramer-negative fractions. Including the terminal cysteine and phenylalanine, the CDR3 comprises 15 residues. The CDR3 DNA has 45 bases and is translated from base 1. V gives up 4 bases and J gives up 1 base, and the segment between their germline ends measures 11 bases. According to the germline V gene (reference sequence), CDR1 reads LNHDA and CDR2 reads SQIVND.

This receptor chain uses TRBV19 and TRBJ1-5; TRBD1 is a weak D gene call, 6 bases matching. The starting material was PBMCs, obtained roughly 47 days after the first yellow fever vaccination. The clonotype was recovered from a man aged 18 to 30 who received the YFV17D yellow fever vaccine. The bases read TGTGCCAGTAGTACCACAGGGTTAAGCAATCAGCCCCAGCATTTT. Protein translation: CASSTTGLSNQPQHF.